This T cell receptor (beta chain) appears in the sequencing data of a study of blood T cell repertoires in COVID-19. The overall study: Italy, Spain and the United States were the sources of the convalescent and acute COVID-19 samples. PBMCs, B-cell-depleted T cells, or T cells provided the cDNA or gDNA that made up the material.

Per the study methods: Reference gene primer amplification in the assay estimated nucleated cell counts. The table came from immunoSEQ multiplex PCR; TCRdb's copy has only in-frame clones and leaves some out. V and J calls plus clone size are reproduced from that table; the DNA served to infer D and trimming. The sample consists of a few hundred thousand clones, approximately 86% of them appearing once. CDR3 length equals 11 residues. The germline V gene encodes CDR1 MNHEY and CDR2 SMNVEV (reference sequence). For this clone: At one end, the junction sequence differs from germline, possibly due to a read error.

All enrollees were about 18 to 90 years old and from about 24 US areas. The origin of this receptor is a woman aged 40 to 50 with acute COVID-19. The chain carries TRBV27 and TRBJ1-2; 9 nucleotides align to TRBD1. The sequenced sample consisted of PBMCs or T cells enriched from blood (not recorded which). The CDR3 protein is CASSERDREFF. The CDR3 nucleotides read TGTGCCAGCAGTGAGAGGGACAGGGAATTCTTC.